What follows describes a single T cell receptor (beta chain). The data originate from a study of blood T cell repertoires in COVID-19. On the study more broadly: The study drew acute and convalescent COVID-19 samples from the United States, Italy and Spain.

Authors' data handling: Amplification with reference gene primers provided the estimates of nucleated cell counts. Profiling relied on immunoSEQ multiplex PCR, and the TCRdb table lists in-frame clones only, not all of them. That table furnishes V, J and clone size, whereas the DNA furnished D and trimming. The sample includes 150,000 to 200,000 clones, around 80% of them seen just once. Recovered Cohort 3 donors showed two negative PCRs, clearance, or symptom resolution. The germline V gene encodes CDR1 SNHLY and CDR2 FYNNEI. This CDR3 contains 14 residues. The ends lost 4 bases at V and 5 bases at J; junction bases unmatched: 7.

The source is a man between 50 and 59 years old who had recovered from COVID-19. Sequencing was carried out using PBMCs or T cells enriched from blood (not recorded which). V and J are TRBV2 and TRBJ2-7; 8 positions agree with TRBD1. CDR3 protein: CASSVRTGWNEQYF. CDR3 coding DNA: TGTGCCAGCAGTGTAAGGACAGGGTGGAACGAGCAGTACTTC.